These 3 T cell receptor beta chains originate from one sample sequenced in a study of T cells in Graves' hyperthyroidism and ophthalmopathy. Amplification yielded TCR beta CDR3 regions, with RNA transcripts as the source. When the TCR CDR3 underwent first-round RT-PCR, the HTBI primer set was used. TCRdb independently ran MiXCR on the multiplex PCR reads; one entry per CDR3 protein. Of a few hundred thousand distinct CDR3 sequences in the sample, more than 15% were seen once. Sequenced sample: blood. Receptors were obtained from a middle-aged woman with Graves' ophthalmopathy.

This clonotype was detected many times. The chain uses TRBV2 and TRBJ2-4; the D gene could be TRBD1 or TRBD2 (6 bases each). The CDR3 is 13 amino acids. Germline CDR1 SNHLY, CDR2 FYNNEI. Deletions cut 6 bases from V and 8 bases from J, with 14 bases between. Here the CDR3 reads CASRRTERDIQYF. The CDR3 nucleotides are TGTGCCAGCAGGAGGACAGAGCGGGACATTCAGTACTTC. The variable domain in full, with the rest retrieved from reference TRBV2 and TRBJ2-4, is EPEVTQTPSHQVTQMGQEVILRCVPISNHLYFYWYRQILGQKVEFLVSFYNNEISEKSEIFDDQFSVERPDGSNFTLKIRSTKLEDSAMYFCASRRTERDIQYFGAGTRLSVL.

The chain links TRBV7-8 to TRBJ2-7, with D uncertain. Germline assignment: CDR1 SGHVS and CDR2 FQNEAQ. The CDR3 contains 15 residues. Trimming cost V 2 bases and J 5 bases, with 16 bases left between them. The DNA of the CDR3 is TGTGCCAGCAGCTTATTGGTACTGAGTAAAGACGAGCAGTACTTC. Protein product: CASSLLVLSKDEQYF.

This chain uses TRBV25-1 with TRBJ1-3; 7 nucleotides match TRBD1. J lost 0 bases, V lost 4 bases, and 9 bases had no gene match. The CDR3 runs to 17 residues. Germline CDR1 reads MGHDK; CDR2 reads SYGVNS. The CDR3 DNA reads as TGTGCCAGCAGTGGCGACAGGGTCGGAAGCTCTGGAAACACCATATATTTT. Translating it yields CASSGDRVGSSGNTIYF.